This entry features one TCR beta chain sequence. Its specificity is not known. These data belong to a study of shared clonotypes between healthy human individuals. Overall study results and limits: Clonotype sharing among the donors was expected to vary with sequencing depth. Incompleteness in sorted-subset sequencing, despite large depth, was shown by rarefaction.

Each sorted subset replicate got 200 ng genomic DNA, tens of thousands of genomes. Assay used: immunoSEQ multiplex PCR; TCRdb lists only in-frame clones, some missing. The sample lists roughly 2.2 million clones, just over 90% occurring once. The receptor comes from a man younger than 35 in good health. Some clones in this sample may be carry-over from other donors' samples. The sample was naive CD4+ T cells from PBMCs. The subset was: CD45RA+ positively selected.

CDR3 residues: CASSQVRYEGRGEQYF. The CDR3 nucleotides are TGTGCCAGCAGCCAAGTGCGGTATGAGGGGCGAGGGGAGCAGTACTTC. The chain links TRBV14 to TRBJ2-7; tentatively, D is TRBD1 or TRBD2 (5 bases each). Germline V gene data show CDR1 as SGHDN and CDR2 as FVKESK. The CDR3 is 16 residues long. Trimming left V 1 base short and J 7 bases short, with 20 bases between.